This T cell receptor beta chain came from a study of a mutant IDH1 vaccine in newly diagnosed glioma. Study-wide background: Vaccine administration was initiated 4-6 weeks following radiotherapy alone, or with temozolomide cycles.

Time point given: week 47, end of study. Doses of 300 ug of mutant IDH1 20-mer peptide were given with topical imiquimod. Sequencing used immunoSEQ multiplex PCR; TCRdb keeps in-frame clones, though not all of them. This sample has tens of thousands of clones, with about four fifths found just once. Points on this clone: The antigen is unknown.

Trimming cost V 3 bases and J 2 bases, with 8 bases left between them. Germline assignment: CDR1 SGHVS and CDR2 FQNEAQ. The CDR3 runs to 13 residues. V gene TRBV7-8 combines with J gene TRBJ2-7; no reliable D call. Sample: PBMCs, taken from a glioma patient whose treatment included an IDH1 peptide vaccine. This sequence originates from a woman in her 50s with glioma. CDR3 region: CASSFLPTYEQYF. The CDR3 coding sequence is TGTGCCAGCAGCTTTCTCCCCACCTACGAGCAGTACTTC.